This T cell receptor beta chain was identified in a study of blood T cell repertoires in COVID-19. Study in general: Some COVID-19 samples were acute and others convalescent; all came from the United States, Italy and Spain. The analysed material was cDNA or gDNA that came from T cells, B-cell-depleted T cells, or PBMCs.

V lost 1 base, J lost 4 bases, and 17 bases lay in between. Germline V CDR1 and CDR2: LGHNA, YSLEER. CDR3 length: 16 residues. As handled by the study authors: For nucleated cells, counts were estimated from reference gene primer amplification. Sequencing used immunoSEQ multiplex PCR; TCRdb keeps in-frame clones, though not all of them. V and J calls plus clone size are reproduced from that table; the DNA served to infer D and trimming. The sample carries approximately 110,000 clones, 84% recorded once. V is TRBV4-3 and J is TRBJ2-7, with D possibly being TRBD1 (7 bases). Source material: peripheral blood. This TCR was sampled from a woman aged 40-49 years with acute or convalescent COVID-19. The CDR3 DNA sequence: TGCGCCAGCAGCCAAGGGACAGGTGTGGCGGGATACGAGCAGTACTTC. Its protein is CASSQGTGVAGYEQYF.